This TCR beta chain emerged from a study of beta chain features in type 1 diabetes. CDR1 is SGDLS and CDR2 is YYNGEE in the germline V gene. V lost 4 bases to trimming and J lost 5 bases; unmatched junction nucleotides: 7. This CDR3 spans 15 amino acids. This clone turned up a few times. Every bit of the isolated RNA underwent reverse transcription, so sequencing read expressed TCRB transcripts. Sequenced by immunoSEQ multiplex PCR; TCRdb stores in-frame clones only, minus some. The data show 860,000 or so clones, about a sixth seen once. The chain carries TRBV9 and TRBJ2-7, with 12 bases lining up with TRBD1. The sequencing input was naive CD4+ T cells from blood. This TCR was recovered from a woman between 18 and 29 years old in good health. Here the CDR3 reads CASSTRDRGPNEQYF. CDR3 coding DNA: TGTGCCAGCAGCACCCGGGACAGGGGGCCTAACGAGCAGTACTTC.